This TCR beta chain was identified in a study of blood T cell repertoires in COVID-19. Looking at the study overall: Donors in the United States, Italy and Spain gave samples during acute or convalescent COVID-19.

Authors' analysis steps: Nucleated cell number was recorded as an estimate derived from reference gene primer amplification. Assay: immunoSEQ multiplex PCR; the TCRdb copy retains only in-frame clones and omits some. V and J calls and clone size are as listed in that table; D and trimming were resolved from the DNA. Of about 330,000 clones listed, approximately 90% are singletons. The CDR3 covers 17 residues. Germline V gene data show CDR1 as SGHVS and CDR2 as FQNEAQ. The V and J ends lost 2 bases and 4 bases, in that order; junction bases with no gene match: 7. The receptor's source is a woman aged 45 to 65 with active or convalescent COVID-19. Source material: peripheral blood. The chain links TRBV7-8 to TRBJ2-3; 12 nucleotides match TRBD2. The CDR3 nucleotides read TGTGCCAGCAGCTTACTTTCCCCTAGCGGGGGGGCAGATACGCAGTATTTT. This encodes CASSLLSPSGGADTQYF.